This T cell receptor (beta chain) was captured by sequencing in a study of shared clonotypes between healthy human individuals (dated by TCRdb to the early 2020s). Study-level background: The cohort included a few men and a couple of women between 18 and 49 years of age. Per donor, three plates each were used for CD4 naive and CD4 memory, two for CD8 naive, and one for CD8 memory. The study deeply sequenced blood TCR repertoires of five healthy adults to estimate repertoire size and the extent of clonotype sharing between individuals. Different laboratories and diverse techniques were used to prepare libraries and sequence TCR repertoires, to increase sequencing depth and limit assay-specific biases. Leukapheresis yielded between about 0.9 and 8.9 billion PBMCs per donor. The paper's findings and limits, for the study overall: Sampling was limited to blood, and TCR repertoires in tissue likely differ from TCR repertoires in blood. The genetic and exposure-history diversity represented was limited by the small number of donors. Incomplete sequencing was indicated by rarefaction of sorted-subset datasets, despite the large sequencing depth. Clonotypes shared by all four sorted-subset donors showed higher generation probabilities than non-shared clonotypes. Naive subsets generally had larger estimated clonotype richness than memory subsets did. When a handful of donors were compared, the shared fraction of clonotypes was roughly 4.8% for naive CD4, less than 4% for naive CD8, 2.3% for memory CD4, and 0.4% for memory CD8. Pairwise subsampling indicated that sequencing depth was expected to affect the degree of clonotype sharing among donors.

The germline V gene supplies CDR1 MGHRA and CDR2 YSYEKL. V is cut back by 4 bases and J by 5 bases, with 4 bases in the junction unmatched. The CDR3 contains 15 residues, cysteine and phenylalanine counted. Of the read, only the CDR3 DNA is kept; its 45 bases are in frame from base 1. As for this clone: Its antigen is currently not known. No much larger clone is present one base from it, and per-base qualities are unavailable.

Using the deep immunoSEQ assay, TCR CDR3 regions were amplified from genomic DNA by multiplex PCR. Extracted genomic DNA from each cell subset was distributed evenly across all wells of several immunoSEQ 96-well plates, and each plate was treated as a replicate. For sorted subsets, approximately 190 ng genomic DNA, equal to 30,000 or so T cell genomes, was loaded into each replicate PCR. The purified libraries were quantified using a Qubit 3.0 fluorometer, sized with a Bioanalyzer 2100, and then quantified again using the KAPA Library Quantification kit. Every immunoSEQ 96-well plate was sequenced on a separate single-read 150-cycle Illumina NextSeq 550 flow cell. Under the source paper's analysis protocol: Because the immunoSEQ output held only junctional sequences and lacked quality scores, the filtering could not match the filtering applied to full-length reads. Sequences were annotated with PyIR, a Python wrapper for IgBLAST v1.9, using IMGT germline references to assign V/J genes and CDR3. Any read was removed if the V/J assignment was weak (E-value above 1e-6), the CDR3 was missing, or the read contained stop codons, out-of-frame junctions, or ambiguous translated residues. V3J clonotypes were defined as sequences sharing the same inferred V gene, J gene, and CDR3 amino acid sequence. Percentage overlap between repertoires was computed as shared unique clonotypes divided by the size of the smaller repertoire. Three approaches were used to assess repertoire richness: RTK rarefaction, the Chao1 estimator, and Recon v2.1 estimates of unobserved clonotypes. OLGA was used to compute generation probabilities for all TCRbeta clonotypes that the gDNA method yielded from four donors. TCRdb holds this immuneACCESS table with in-frame rearrangements only. Some clones are missing; in checked studies, unresolved V genes explain under half, and the rest has no known cause. The D gene and trimming were derived from the DNA, and the V and J assignments and clone size from that table. The sample table contains more than 2 million clones; only one count was recorded for approximately 96% of them. The top ten clones comprise 0.1% to 0.15% of the sample.

The donors were healthy, HIV-negative adults with no recently reported acute infections or vaccinations. Every donor was a Caucasian adult living in Nashville, Tennessee, USA. CD4+ T cells were enriched through magnetic negative selection, after which naive cells were positively selected on CD45RA and the remaining negative fraction served as the memory subset. Blood was collected by leukapheresis, and PBMCs were isolated by Ficoll-Histopaque density gradient centrifugation and then cryopreserved in liquid nitrogen vapor phase. Analytical flow cytometry was used to check the purity and quantity of every magnetically sorted T cell population. Genomic DNA was isolated from every sorted fraction and measured by UV absorbance on a Nanodrop 2000c.

The rearrangement combines TRBV4-1 with TRBJ2-5; 13 bases in the middle match TRBD2. The clonotype originates from a man aged 18 to 35 in good health. Sequencing used naive CD4+ T cells sorted from blood. This specimen's cell subset or site label, interpreted: CD45RA+ positively selected. For the CDR3, the sequence is CASSLLAGGRETQYF. The DNA reads as follows: TGCGCCAGCAGCCTACTAGCGGGGGGGCGGGAGACCCAGTACTTC.